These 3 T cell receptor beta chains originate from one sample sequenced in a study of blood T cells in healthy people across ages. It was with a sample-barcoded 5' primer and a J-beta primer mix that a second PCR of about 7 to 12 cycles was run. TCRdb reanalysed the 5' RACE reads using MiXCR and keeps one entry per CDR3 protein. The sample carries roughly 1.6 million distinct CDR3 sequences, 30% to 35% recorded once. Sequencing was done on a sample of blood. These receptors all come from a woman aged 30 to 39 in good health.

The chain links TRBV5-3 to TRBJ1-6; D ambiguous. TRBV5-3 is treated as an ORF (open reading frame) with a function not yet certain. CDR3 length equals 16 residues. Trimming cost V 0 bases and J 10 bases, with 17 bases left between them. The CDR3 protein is CARSLAGSAGYSPLHF. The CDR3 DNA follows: TGTGCCAGAAGCTTGGCCGGGTCAGCAGGTTACTCACCCCTCCACTTT.

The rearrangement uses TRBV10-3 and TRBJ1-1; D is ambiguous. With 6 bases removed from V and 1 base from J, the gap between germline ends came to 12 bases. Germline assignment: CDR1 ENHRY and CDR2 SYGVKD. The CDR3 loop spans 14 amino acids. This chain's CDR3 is CAIRPNGGNTEAFF. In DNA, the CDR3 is TGTGCCATCAGGCCCAATGGAGGGAACACTGAAGCTTTCTTT.

The CDR3 is CSAIPGQTRGDEKLFF. For the CDR3, the DNA is TGCAGTGCGATCCCGGGACAGACAAGGGGTGATGAAAAACTGTTTTTT. The rearrangement uses TRBV20-1 and TRBJ1-4; TRBD1 matches at 7 bases. The trim removed 6 bases at V and 6 bases at J, leaving 16 bases unmatched. CDR1 and CDR2 from the germline V gene are DFQATT and SNEGSKA (reference sequence). This CDR3 spans 16 amino acids.